These 18 T cell receptor beta chains came from one sample sequenced in a study of cytomegalovirus exposure and HLA in healthy donors. It was with 60 Vbeta and 13 Jbeta primers that the PCR ran. Repertoires were generated with immunoSEQ multiplex PCR, while TCRdb's copy carries only in-frame clones and drops some. The repertoire holds tens of thousands of clones, with around 80% as singletons. The sample consisted of PBMCs. These receptors were collected from a male donor in good health and CMV-seropositive.

The genes are TRBV9 and TRBJ2-6, with D uncertain. This CDR3 comprises 15 residues. V was clipped by 3 bases and J by 3 bases, with 10 bases between them. Germline V lookup: CDR1 SGDLS, CDR2 YYNGEE. CDR3 coding DNA: TGTGCCAGCAGCGCCGGGTCTTTTGGGGCCAACGTCCTGACTTTC. Its protein is CASSAGSFGANVLTF. Complete variable domain (other parts from reference TRBV9 and TRBJ2-6): DSGVTQTPKHLITATGQRVTLRCSPRSGDLSVYWYQQSLDQGLQFLIQYYNGEERAKGNILERFSAQQFPDLHSELNLSSLELGDSALYFCASSAGSFGANVLTFGAGSRLTVL.

This chain joins TRBV18 and TRBJ1-1, with D perhaps matching TRBD1 (5 bases). Germline V lookup: CDR1 KGHSH, CDR2 LQKENI. This CDR3 has 17 amino acids. Trimming took off 3 bases at V and 4 bases at J, with 21 bases between the two ends. The CDR3 spells CASSPEDVQGLRTEAFF. The DNA for the CDR3 is TGTGCCAGCTCACCCGAAGATGTTCAGGGACTACGCACTGAAGCTTTCTTT. The full variable domain, rest sourced from reference TRBV18 and TRBJ1-1, is NAGVMQNPRHLVRRRGQEARLRCSPMKGHSHVYWYRQLPEEGLKFMVYLQKENIIDESGMPKERFSAEFPKEGPSILRIQQVVRGDSAAYFCASSPEDVQGLRTEAFFGQGTRLTVV.

This chain joins TRBV5-1 and TRBJ2-7; no reliable D call. The CDR3 loop spans 12 amino acids. Germline loops: CDR1 SGHRS, CDR2 YFSETQ. V dropped 0 bases and J dropped 4 bases, with 5 bases sitting between them. CDR3 in DNA: TGCGCCAGCAGCTTGGGTCAATACGAGCAGTACTTC. Translating it yields CASSLGQYEQYF.

The J gene is TRBJ2-5, the V gene TRBV7-9, with a possible D match to TRBD2 (6 bases). This CDR3 contains 15 residues. Trimming stripped 1 base from V and 4 bases from J, with 13 bases between. Germline CDR1 SEHNR, CDR2 FQNEAQ (reference sequence). The CDR3 nucleotides are TGTGCCAGCAGCTTAGGCGCGGGGTTACGAGAGACCCAGTACTTC. Translated: CASSLGAGLRETQYF.

The chain joins TRBV19 to TRBJ2-2; 7 nucleotides match TRBD1. With V trimmed by 7 bases and J by 2 bases, 4 bases remained unmatched. The CDR3 contains 14 residues. Per germline, CDR1 LNHDA and CDR2 SQIVND (reference sequence). The CDR3 nucleotides read TGTGCCAGTACCTGGGACAGAAACACCGGGGAGCTGTTTTTT. Protein: CASTWDRNTGELFF. The full variable domain, completed using reference TRBV19 and TRBJ2-2, is DGGITQSPKYLFRKEGQNVTLSCEQNLNHDAMYWYRQDPGQGLRLIYYSQIVNDFQKGDIAEGYSVSREKKESFPLTVTSAQKNPTAFYLCASTWDRNTGELFFGEGSRLTVL.

This clone was found a few times. Other DNA sequences in this sample translate to the same CDR3. The gene calls are TRBV7-9 and TRBJ2-7; maybe TRBD2 (5 bases). Deletions cut 5 bases from V and 7 bases from J, with 9 bases between. The germline V gene encodes CDR1 SEHNR and CDR2 FQNEAQ (reference sequence). This CDR3 spans 11 amino acids. The CDR3 DNA reads as TGTGCCAGCAGCCCGGAGCGGGAGCAGTACTTC. Translated, it gives CASSPEREQYF.

This clone was seen a handful of times. This sequence joins TRBV10-1 and TRBJ2-2, with a tentative D call TRBD1 (6 bases). Germline loops: CDR1 WNHNN, CDR2 SYGVQD (reference sequence). CDR3 size: 15 residues. V was clipped by 4 bases and J by 1 base, with 10 bases between them. The CDR3 region is CASSVLQGNTGELFF. The CDR3 DNA reads as TGCGCCAGCAGTGTACTACAGGGGAACACCGGGGAGCTGTTTTTT.

This clone has a handful of counts. The chain combines TRBV28 with TRBJ2-3, with 7 bases that match TRBD1. V lost 6 bases and J lost 0; bases outside the gene matches: 9. In germline, CDR1 is MDHEN, CDR2 SYDVKM. The CDR3 sequence is 16 residues long. The DNA of the CDR3 is TGTGCCAGCAGGGGTCGACAGGGCCCTAGCACAGATACGCAGTATTTT. Its protein product is CASRGRQGPSTDTQYF.

The chain has TRBV27 and TRBJ2-7, with TRBD2 as a possible D gene (7 bases). Germline V lookup: CDR1 MNHEY, CDR2 SMNVEV (reference sequence). The V and J ends lost 5 bases and 5 bases respectively, with 16 bases between them. CDR3 size: 14 residues. CDR3 protein: CASSPSGGPHEQYF. CDR3 nucleotide sequence: TGTGCCAGCAGTCCGTCCGGGGGGCCCCACGAGCAGTACTTC.

This sequence joins TRBV6-4 and TRBJ1-1; D unresolved. From germline, CDR1 is MRHNA and CDR2 SNTAGT. V shed 3 bases and J shed 0 bases, with 5 bases lying between them. The CDR3 length is 13 residues. CDR3 DNA sequence: TGTGCCAGCAGTGAGAGGGTGAACACTGAAGCTTTCTTT. This translates into CASSERVNTEAFF.

The chain joins TRBV30 to TRBJ2-1; possibly TRBD1 for D (6 bases). The CDR3 sequence is 12 residues long. Germline assignment: CDR1 GTSNPN and CDR2 SVGIG (reference sequence). The V end was cut by 4 bases, the J end by 6 bases, with 10 bases between. The CDR3 here is CAWMDSGNEQFF. CDR3 DNA: TGTGCCTGGATGGACAGCGGCAATGAGCAGTTCTTC.

This chain joins TRBV25-1 and TRBJ2-3; 9 bases map to TRBD2. Germline-derived CDR1 and CDR2 are MGHDK and SYGVNS. V trimming: 2 bases; J trimming: 3 bases; junction bases outside the gene matches: 3. CDR3 length: 15 residues. This CDR3 is CASSERAGGTDTQYF. The CDR3 region has the DNA TGTGCCAGCAGTGAACGAGCGGGGGGAACAGATACGCAGTATTTT.

This chain joins TRBV10-2 and TRBJ2-6, with no clear D. The CDR3 extends over 15 amino acids. CDR1 and CDR2 (germline): WSHSY, SAAADI. Trimming removed 2 bases at V and 2 bases at J, with 7 bases between. CDR3 DNA: TGCGCCAGCAGTGAGCTGGCGGCTGGGGCCAACGTCCTGACTTTC. Amino acids: CASSELAAGANVLTF.

The chain employs TRBV7-2 and TRBJ2-1; 9 nucleotides align to TRBD1. V was clipped by 5 bases and J by 5 bases; unmatched bases: 7. The V gene's germline CDR1 is SGHTA and CDR2 FQGNSA. The CDR3 extends over 15 amino acids. CDR3 sequence reads: CASSPLQGANNEQFF. The CDR3 DNA reads as TGTGCCAGCAGCCCGTTACAGGGGGCGAACAATGAGCAGTTCTTC.

The chain couples TRBV28 to TRBJ2-1; a weak D match, TRBD1 (6 bases). Looked up from germline, CDR1 is MDHEN and CDR2 is SYDVKM. V dropped 3 bases and J dropped 7 bases, with 16 bases sitting between them. The CDR3 contains 15 residues. The CDR3 DNA follows: TGTGCCAGCAGTTTTCCCGGCAGGGGAGTTAATGAGCAGTTCTTC. Protein sequence: CASSFPGRGVNEQFF.

This chain links TRBV7-2 with TRBJ1-6; D not resolved. V shed 8 bases and J shed 0 bases, with 11 bases lying between them. Germline values: CDR1 SGHTA, CDR2 FQGNSA. The CDR3 extends over 15 amino acids. The CDR3 coding sequence is TGTGCCAGCGCGGAGGGTAGCTCCTATAATTCACCCCTCCACTTT. The encoded protein is CASAEGSSYNSPLHF.

This chain connects TRBV4-1 to TRBJ2-7; D is possibly TRBD1 (6 bases). Per germline, CDR1 MGHRA and CDR2 YSYEKL. The CDR3 is 15 residues long. V was shortened by 2 bases and J by 3 bases, with 14 bases between the two germline ends. CDR3 in DNA: TGCGCCAGCAGCCAACTAGGACAGAATCTCTACGAGCAGTACTTC. Its protein is CASSQLGQNLYEQYF.

A few counts support this clone. The V call is TRBV28, the J call TRBJ1-5, with D possibly being TRBD1 (5 bases). V was clipped by 1 base and J by 2 bases, with 9 bases between them. Germline loops: CDR1 MDHEN, CDR2 SYDVKM. This CDR3 comprises 15 residues. The CDR3 coding sequence is TGTGCCAGCAGTTTATTCAGCAGGGGCAATCAGCCCCAGCATTTT. As protein: CASSLFSRGNQPQHF.